This paragraph reports one T cell receptor (beta chain). CDR1 and CDR2 from the germline V gene are SGHKS and YYEKEE (reference sequence). The CDR3 spans 16 residues. V gave up 0 bases and J gave up 5 bases, with 17 bases separating them. Original data processing: Quantification of nucleated cells was approximated via reference gene primer amplification. Libraries were prepared by immunoSEQ multiplex PCR; TCRdb keeps only in-frame clonotypes and omits some of them. V and J calls and clone size are those listed in that table; D and trimming were worked out from the DNA. The repertoire has 150,000 or so clones, roughly 80% of them found once; the top ten carry about 0.5%. The data derive from a study of blood T cell repertoires in COVID-19. On the study more broadly: The cDNA or gDNA used as material had been derived from T cells, B-cell-depleted T cells, or PBMCs.

The sample taken for sequencing was peripheral blood. The chain has TRBV5-5 and TRBJ1-1; weak D call: TRBD1 (5 bases). This sequence originates from a man in his sixties with acute or convalescent COVID-19. CDR3 bases: TGTGCCAGCAGCTTGGCACGGCAGTCTGGGGGGACTGAAGCTTTCTTT. Translation: CASSLARQSGGTEAFF. The full variable domain, completed using reference TRBV5-5 and TRBJ1-1, is DAGVTQSPTHLIKTRGQQVTLRCSPISGHKSVSWYQQVLGQGPQFIFQYYEKEERGRGNFPDRFSARQFPNYSSELNVNALLLGDSALYLCASSLARQSGGTEAFFGQGTRLTVV.